This entry lists 22 T cell receptor beta chains sequenced from one sample in a study of PD-1 blockade in classical Hodgkin lymphoma. Some clones are missing from TCRdb's copy, which holds only in-frame ones; the method was immunoSEQ multiplex PCR. In the table there are over 80,000 clones, roughly 92% of which are singletons. Autologous stem cell transplantation was followed by relapse in every patient, and brentuximab vedotin exposure varied. Sample: peripheral blood mononuclear cells (PBMCs), taken at baseline. The receptors originated from a human donor with classical Hodgkin lymphoma.

V and J are TRBV6-4 and TRBJ2-1; D is uncertain. Germline CDR1 MRHNA, CDR2 SNTAGT. V dropped 3 bases and J dropped 4 bases, with 4 bases sitting between them. CDR3 length: 12 residues. In DNA form, the CDR3 reads TGTGCCAGCAGTGAGGGATACAATGAGCAGTTCTTC. Its translation: CASSEGYNEQFF.

This rearrangement joins TRBV7-9 to TRBJ2-5; D may match TRBD1 or TRBD2 (5 bases each). This CDR3 has 13 amino acids. Germline CDR1 is SEHNR and CDR2 is FQNEAQ (reference sequence). With 1 base removed from V and 4 bases from J, the gap between germline ends came to 7 bases. This CDR3 reads CASSLGDAETQYF. For the CDR3, the DNA is TGTGCCAGCAGCTTAGGGGACGCAGAGACCCAGTACTTC.

This sequence joins TRBV11-2 and TRBJ2-7; D remains ambiguous. Trimming cost V 4 bases and J 2 bases, with 9 bases left between them. The CDR3 has 13 residues. CDR1 and CDR2 (germline): SGHAT, FQNNGV. The CDR3 reads CASSSTWAYEQYF. CDR3 nucleotide sequence: TGTGCCAGCAGCTCCACGTGGGCCTACGAGCAGTACTTC.

This rearrangement joins TRBV15 to TRBJ1-5, with unresolved D. Per germline, CDR1 LNHNV and CDR2 YYDKDF (reference sequence). The CDR3 sequence is 16 residues long. Trimming left V 0 bases short and J 9 bases short, with 18 bases between. The DNA of the CDR3 is TGTGCCACCAGCAGAGATTTTGTCACGCCCGGACTGCCCCAGCATTTT. Residues: CATSRDFVTPGLPQHF.

The chain couples TRBV9 to TRBJ2-6, with D possibly TRBD2 on 6 matching bases. CDR1 is SGDLS and CDR2 is YYNGEE in the germline V gene. The CDR3 is made up of 18 amino acids. V was shortened by 0 bases and J by 0 bases, with 13 bases between the two germline ends. CDR3 protein: CASSVGWREGSGANVLTF. The CDR3 region has the DNA TGTGCCAGCAGCGTAGGTTGGAGGGAAGGCTCTGGGGCCAACGTCCTGACTTTC.

This rearrangement joins TRBV28 to TRBJ2-7; D gene unclear. CDR3 length equals 11 residues. Germline CDR1 is MDHEN and CDR2 is SYDVKM. Between the trimmed V and J ends, which lost 7 bases and 2 bases, there was a span of 6 bases. CDR3 bases: TGTGCCAGCACAGAAGCCTACGAGCAGTACTTC. Protein product: CASTEAYEQYF.

About this clone: One end of the junction does not line up with germline, which may come from a read error. In DNA form, the CDR3 reads TGCAGCGTCGAGACAGGGGAAAGGGAAGGCTTC. It specifies CSVETGEREGF. V gene TRBV29-1 combines with J gene TRBJ1-2, with 8 bases aligning to TRBD1. This CDR3 is 11 amino acids long. Germline V gene lookup returns CDR1 SQVTM and CDR2 ANQGSEA.

The genes are TRBV11-2 and TRBJ1-1; D might be TRBD1 (6 bases). This CDR3 has 13 residues. From germline, CDR1 is SGHAT and CDR2 FQNNGV. The germline V and J ends were trimmed by 3 bases and 3 bases, with 8 bases remaining between them. In nucleotides, the CDR3 is TGTGCCAGCAGCTTGAGGGGGGACACTGAAGCTTTCTTT. Its translation: CASSLRGDTEAFF.

The count of this clone is one. CDR3 protein: CASAPLQGRTHQPQHF. The CDR3 DNA is TGTGCCAGCGCACCCCTCCAGGGCAGAACCCATCAGCCCCAGCATTTT. The chain uses TRBV28 and TRBJ1-5, with D possibly TRBD1 on 5 matching bases. Per the germline V gene, CDR1 is MDHEN and CDR2 is SYDVKM. The CDR3 has 16 residues. Trimming shortened V by 8 bases and J by 5 bases, and 22 bases separated the two germline ends.

The DNA for the CDR3 is TGCGCCAGCAGCCCAAGACAGATACCTAAAACCCACAATGAGCAGTTCTTC. Translated: CASSPRQIPKTHNEQFF. V is TRBV4-1 and J is TRBJ2-1; D might be TRBD1 (5 bases). This CDR3 contains 17 residues. Per the germline V gene, CDR1 is MGHRA and CDR2 is YSYEKL. Trimming stripped 4 bases from V and 5 bases from J, with 21 bases between.

This chain joins TRBV2 and TRBJ2-1; TRBD1 matches 7 bases. The V and J ends lost 1 base and 5 bases, in that order; junction bases with no gene match: 5. Germline CDR1 and CDR2: SNHLY and FYNNEI. The CDR3 spans 15 residues. The CDR3 sequence: CASSEGQGADNEQFF. The CDR3 DNA sequence: TGTGCCAGCAGTGAAGGACAGGGTGCCGACAATGAGCAGTTCTTC.

The rearrangement joins TRBV19 to TRBJ1-1, with D possibly matching TRBD1 (6 bases). Trimming took 3 bases from V and 1 from J, leaving 12 bases between them. Germline V gives CDR1 LNHDA, CDR2 SQIVND (reference sequence). The CDR3 is 15 amino acids. This CDR3 is CASSILGAPNTEAFF. CDR3 in DNA: TGTGCCAGTAGTATTCTGGGGGCCCCGAACACTGAAGCTTTCTTT.

V usage is TRBV29-1 and J usage is TRBJ2-1, with 13 nucleotides matching TRBD2. The CDR3 is made up of 16 amino acids. V was clipped by 6 bases and J by 8 bases; unmatched bases: 13. Per germline, CDR1 SQVTM and CDR2 ANQGSEA. The CDR3 coding sequence is TGCAGCGTCTTGGGGGCACTAGCGGGAGGGCCTTATGAGCAGTTCTTC. Translation: CSVLGALAGGPYEQFF.

This rearrangement joins TRBV29-1 to TRBJ2-4; a weak D match, TRBD2 (5 bases). Germline loops: CDR1 SQVTM, CDR2 ANQGSEA. The CDR3 runs 13 residues. V lost 4 bases, J lost 7 bases, and 14 bases lay in between. CDR3 residues: CSVVGGVINIQYF. The DNA of the CDR3 is TGCAGCGTTGTAGGAGGTGTCATCAACATTCAGTACTTC.

The gene calls are TRBV6-1 and TRBJ1-5; D is unresolved. Germline V lookup: CDR1 MNHNS, CDR2 SASEGT. V was cut by 11 bases and J by 6 bases, with 17 bases left in between. CDR3 size: 13 residues. The CDR3 loop is CAVTPLGIQPQHF. DNA of the CDR3: TGTGCCGTCACGCCGTTGGGGATTCAGCCCCAGCATTTT.

About this clone itself: Other nucleotide sequences in the sample specify the same CDR3. This chain connects TRBV28 to TRBJ2-7; D not resolved. In germline, CDR1 is MDHEN, CDR2 SYDVKM. The CDR3 is 12 residues long. The ends were cut back, 5 bases at V and 2 bases at J, with 7 bases in the middle. This CDR3 is CASSLPTYEQYF. The CDR3 DNA reads as TGTGCCAGCAGTCTCCCCACCTACGAGCAGTACTTC.

This chain links TRBV14 with TRBJ1-1; D is undetermined. The ends were cut back, 1 base at V and 1 base at J, with 10 bases in the middle. Germline CDR1 and CDR2: SGHDN and FVKESK. This CDR3 comprises 15 residues. DNA for the CDR3: TGTGCCAGCAGCCAAGGGTGGGCAGAGAACACTGAAGCTTTCTTT. It encodes CASSQGWAENTEAFF.

This clone was seen a few times. The chain has TRBV25-1 and TRBJ1-1; the D is unclear. V shed 7 bases and J shed 1 base, with 13 bases lying between them. Germline V lookup: CDR1 MGHDK, CDR2 SYGVNS. This CDR3 has 14 residues. CDR3 region: CASIGMGKNTEAFF. CDR3 bases: TGTGCCAGCATAGGCATGGGGAAGAACACTGAAGCTTTCTTT.

This clone was seen just once. The CDR3 DNA reads as TGCGCCAGCAGCTTAGGGACTAGCGGGAGCGGCGAGACCCAGTACTTC. Translation: CASSLGTSGSGETQYF. The chain links TRBV5-1 to TRBJ2-5; TRBD2 matches at 14 bases. Germline trimming cut 2 bases from V and 5 bases from J; bases unmatched to any gene: 5. The CDR3 extends over 16 amino acids. Germline CDR1 SGHRS, CDR2 YFSETQ.

The rearrangement links TRBV19 to TRBJ1-1, with TRBD1 matching over 9 bases. CDR3 size: 17 residues. V shed 6 bases and J 0 bases; nucleotides not matched to a gene: 11. Per germline, CDR1 LNHDA and CDR2 SQIVND (reference sequence). CDR3 nucleotide sequence: TGTGCCAGTAGCGTACCGGGACAGGGCGGCATGAACACTGAAGCTTTCTTT. It specifies CASSVPGQGGMNTEAFF.

V usage is TRBV28 and J usage is TRBJ2-1; D might be TRBD2 (6 bases). This CDR3 is 14 amino acids long. Trimming took 5 bases from V and 9 from J, leaving 17 bases between them. In germline, CDR1 is MDHEN, CDR2 SYDVKM. CDR3 DNA: TGTGCCAGCAGTCAAACTAGGAGGGGAGGTGAGCAGTTCTTC. Encoded protein: CASSQTRRGGEQFF. The whole variable domain, filled in from reference TRBV28 and TRBJ2-1, reads DVKVTQSSRYLVKRTGEKVFLECVQDMDHENMFWYRQDPGLGLRLIYFSYDVKMKEKGDIPEGYSVSREKKERFSLILESASTNQTSMYLCASSQTRRGGEQFFGPGTRLTVL.

V and J are TRBV19 and TRBJ2-3, with TRBD1 matching over 8 bases. The length of the CDR3 is 15 residues. V shed 3 bases and J 3 bases; nucleotides not matched to a gene: 5. Germline CDR1 LNHDA, CDR2 SQIVND (reference sequence). The CDR3 loop is CASSIDRGPTDTQYF. The CDR3 bases are TGTGCCAGTAGTATCGACAGGGGACCGACAGATACGCAGTATTTT.